The source of this TCR beta chain is a study of T cells in Graves' hyperthyroidism and ophthalmopathy. Amplification targeted TCR beta CDR3 regions from RNA transcripts. The HTBI primer set drove a first-round RT-PCR of the TCR CDR3. TCRdb reprocessed the multiplex PCR reads via MiXCR and lists one record per CDR3 protein. The data show some 50,000 distinct CDR3 sequences, with roughly half seen just once and around a third held by the top ten. The table lists this clonotype with many counts. Looked up from germline, CDR1 is SEHNR and CDR2 is FQNEAQ (reference sequence). This CDR3 spans 15 amino acids. V lost 5 bases to trimming and J lost 2 bases; unmatched junction nucleotides: 9.

The source of this sequence is a man between 18 and 35 years old with Graves' hyperthyroidism. The sequencing input was peripheral blood or thyroid tissue (not recorded which). The chain carries TRBV7-9 and TRBJ2-7; 7 positions agree with TRBD1. CDR3 sequence: CASSRGVTGAYEQYF. Written as DNA, the CDR3 is TGTGCCAGCAGCCGTGGGGTTACAGGGGCCTACGAGCAGTACTTC.